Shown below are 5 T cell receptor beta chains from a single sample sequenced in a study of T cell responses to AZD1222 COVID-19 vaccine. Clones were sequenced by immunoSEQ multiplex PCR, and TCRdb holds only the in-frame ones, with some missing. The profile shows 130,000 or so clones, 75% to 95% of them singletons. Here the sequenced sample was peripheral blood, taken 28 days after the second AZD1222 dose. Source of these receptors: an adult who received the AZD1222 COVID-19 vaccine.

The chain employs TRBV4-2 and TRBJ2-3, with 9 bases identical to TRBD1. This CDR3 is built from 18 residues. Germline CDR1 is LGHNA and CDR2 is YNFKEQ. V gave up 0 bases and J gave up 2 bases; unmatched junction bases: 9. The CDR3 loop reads CASSQDGPGQGPTDTQYF. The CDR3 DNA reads TGTGCCAGCAGCCAAGATGGGCCGGGACAGGGACCCACAGATACGCAGTATTTT.

CDR3 bases: TGCGCCAGCAGCCACCCGGACAGGAGCTCTGGAAACACCATATATTTT. The encoded protein is CASSHPDRSSGNTIYF. The chain couples TRBV4-1 to TRBJ1-3, with TRBD1 matching 7 bases. The germline V gene encodes CDR1 MGHRA and CDR2 YSYEKL. The V gene end was trimmed by 3 bases and the J gene end by 0 bases; junction bases not matched to a gene: 5. CDR3 length equals 16 residues.

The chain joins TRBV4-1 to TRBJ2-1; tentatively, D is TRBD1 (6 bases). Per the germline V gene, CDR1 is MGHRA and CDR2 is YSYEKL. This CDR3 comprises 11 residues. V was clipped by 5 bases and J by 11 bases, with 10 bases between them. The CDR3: CASSSQGQQFF. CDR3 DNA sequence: TGCGCCAGCAGCTCACAGGGCCAGCAGTTCTTC.

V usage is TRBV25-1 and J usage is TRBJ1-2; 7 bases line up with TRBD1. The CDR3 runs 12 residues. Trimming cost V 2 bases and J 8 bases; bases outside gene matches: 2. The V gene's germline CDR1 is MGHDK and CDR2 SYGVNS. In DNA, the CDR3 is TGTGCCAGCAGTGAAGAAGGGGGCGGCTACACCTTC. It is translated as CASSEEGGGYTF.

The CDR3 sequence: CASSPQDTYSGNTIYF. CDR3 in DNA: TGTGCCAGCAGCCCTCAGGACACGTACTCTGGAAACACCATATATTTT. The V gene is TRBV7-6, the J gene TRBJ1-3; possible D gene TRBD1, 5 bases. From germline, CDR1 is SGHVS and CDR2 FNYEAQ. This CDR3 has 16 amino acids. Trimming stripped 5 bases from V and 0 bases from J, with 14 bases between.